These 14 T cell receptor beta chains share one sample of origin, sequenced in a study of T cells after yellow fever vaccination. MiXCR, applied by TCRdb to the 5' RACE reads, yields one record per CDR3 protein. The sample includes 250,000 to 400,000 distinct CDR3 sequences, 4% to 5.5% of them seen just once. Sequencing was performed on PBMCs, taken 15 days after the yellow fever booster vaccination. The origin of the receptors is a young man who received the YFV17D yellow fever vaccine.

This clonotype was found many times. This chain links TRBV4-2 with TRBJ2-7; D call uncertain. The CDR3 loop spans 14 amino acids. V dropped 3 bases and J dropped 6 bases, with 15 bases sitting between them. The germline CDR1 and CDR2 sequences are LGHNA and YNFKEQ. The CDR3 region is CASSHDLAPVEQYF. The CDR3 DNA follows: TGTGCCAGCAGCCACGACTTGGCGCCGGTCGAGCAGTACTTC.

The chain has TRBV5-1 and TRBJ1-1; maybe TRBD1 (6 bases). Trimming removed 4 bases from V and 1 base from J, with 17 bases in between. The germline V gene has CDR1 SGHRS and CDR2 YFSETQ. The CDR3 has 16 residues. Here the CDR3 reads CASSQQGPPSNTEAFF. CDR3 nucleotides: TGCGCCAGCAGCCAACAGGGCCCCCCTTCGAACACTGAAGCTTTCTTT.

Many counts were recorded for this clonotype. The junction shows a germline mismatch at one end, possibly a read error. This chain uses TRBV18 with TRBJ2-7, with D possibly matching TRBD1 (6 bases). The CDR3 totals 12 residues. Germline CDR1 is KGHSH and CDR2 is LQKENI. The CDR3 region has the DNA TGTGCCAGCTCACCGCCCAGGGGCTCGCCTACATTC. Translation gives CASSPPRGSPTF.

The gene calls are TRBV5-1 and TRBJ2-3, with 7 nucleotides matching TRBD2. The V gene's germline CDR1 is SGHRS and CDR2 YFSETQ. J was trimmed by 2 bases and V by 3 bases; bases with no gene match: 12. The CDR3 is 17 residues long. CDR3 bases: TGCGCCAGCAGCTATGGAGGGCTAGCGGAGGCCACAGATACGCAGTATTTT. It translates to CASSYGGLAEATDTQYF.

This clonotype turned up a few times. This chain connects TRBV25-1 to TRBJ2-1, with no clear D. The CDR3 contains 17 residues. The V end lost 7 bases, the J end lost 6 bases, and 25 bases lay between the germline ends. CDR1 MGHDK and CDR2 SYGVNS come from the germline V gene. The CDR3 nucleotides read TGTGCCAGCACTCCAGCACTGACGCGCAAGAGTTCCAATGAGCAGTTCTTC. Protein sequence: CASTPALTRKSSNEQFF.

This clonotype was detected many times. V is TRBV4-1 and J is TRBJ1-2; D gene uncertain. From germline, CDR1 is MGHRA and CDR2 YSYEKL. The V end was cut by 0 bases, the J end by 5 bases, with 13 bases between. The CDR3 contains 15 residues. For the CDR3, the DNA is TGCGCCAGCAGCCAAGATGAAGGGCTTGGTTATGGCTACACCTTC. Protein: CASSQDEGLGYGYTF.

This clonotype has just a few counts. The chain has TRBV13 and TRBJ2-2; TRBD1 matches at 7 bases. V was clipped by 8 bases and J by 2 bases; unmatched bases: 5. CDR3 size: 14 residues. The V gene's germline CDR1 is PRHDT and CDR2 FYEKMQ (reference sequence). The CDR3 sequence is CASQAGGNTGELFF. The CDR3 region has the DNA TGTGCCAGCCAAGCAGGGGGTAACACCGGGGAGCTGTTTTTT. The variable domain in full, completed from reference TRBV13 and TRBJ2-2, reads AAGVIQSPRHLIKEKRETATLKCYPIPRHDTVYWYQQGPGQDPQFLISFYEKMQSDKGSIPDRFSAQQFSDYHSELNMSSLELGDSALYFCASQAGGNTGELFFGEGSRLTVL.

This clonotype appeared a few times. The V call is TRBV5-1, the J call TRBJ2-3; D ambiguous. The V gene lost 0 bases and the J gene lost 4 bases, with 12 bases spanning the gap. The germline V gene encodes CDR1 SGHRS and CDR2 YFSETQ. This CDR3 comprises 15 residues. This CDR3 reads CASSLVPGGADTQYF. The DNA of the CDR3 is TGCGCCAGCAGCTTGGTACCTGGTGGGGCAGATACGCAGTATTTT. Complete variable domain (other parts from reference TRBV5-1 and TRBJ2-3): KAGVTQTPRYLIKTRGQQVTLSCSPISGHRSVSWYQQTPGQGLQFLFEYFSETQRNKGNFPGRFSGRQFSNSRSEMNVSTLELGDSALYLCASSLVPGGADTQYFGPGTRLTVL.

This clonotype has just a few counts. The CDR3 DNA follows: TGCGCCAGCAGCCAAGACAGGGGGGCTTGGGAGACCCAGTACTTC. It yields the protein CASSQDRGAWETQYF. The V and J genes are TRBV4-3 and TRBJ2-5, with D perhaps matching TRBD1 (7 bases). V was clipped by 0 bases and J by 5 bases, with 13 bases between them. This CDR3 is built from 15 residues. Germline V gene data show CDR1 as LGHNA and CDR2 as YSLEER.

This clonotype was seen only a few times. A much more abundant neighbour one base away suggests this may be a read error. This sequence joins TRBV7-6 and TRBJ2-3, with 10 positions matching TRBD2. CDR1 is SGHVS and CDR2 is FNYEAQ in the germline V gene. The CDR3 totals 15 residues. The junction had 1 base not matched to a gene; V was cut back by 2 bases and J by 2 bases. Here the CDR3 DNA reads TGTGCCAGCAGCTTAAGCGGGGGGGACACAGATACGCAGTATTTT. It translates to CASSLSGGDTDTQYF.

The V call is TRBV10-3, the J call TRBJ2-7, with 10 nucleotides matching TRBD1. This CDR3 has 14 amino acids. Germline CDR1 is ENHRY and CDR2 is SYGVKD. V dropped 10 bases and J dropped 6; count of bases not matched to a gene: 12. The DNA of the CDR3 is TGTGCCACCCGGGACAGGGGTCCGGAGGTCGAGCAGTACTTC. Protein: CATRDRGPEVEQYF.

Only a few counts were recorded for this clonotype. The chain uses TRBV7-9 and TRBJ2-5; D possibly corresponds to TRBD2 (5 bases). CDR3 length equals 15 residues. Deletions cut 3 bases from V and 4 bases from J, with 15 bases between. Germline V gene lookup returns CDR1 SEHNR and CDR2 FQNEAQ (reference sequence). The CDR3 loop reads CASSFAWGEGETQYF. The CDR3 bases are TGTGCCAGCAGCTTCGCGTGGGGAGAGGGAGAGACCCAGTACTTC.

CDR3 nucleotide sequence: TGTGCCAGCAGCCCCTGGGTAGGGACGGCCGAGCAGTTCTTC. As protein: CASSPWVGTAEQFF. The chain has TRBV7-8 and TRBJ2-1; either TRBD1 or TRBD2 may supply D (5 bases each). Germline lookup yields CDR1 SGHVS and CDR2 FQNEAQ. The CDR3 is 14 residues long. V was cut by 5 bases and J by 10 bases, with 18 bases left in between.

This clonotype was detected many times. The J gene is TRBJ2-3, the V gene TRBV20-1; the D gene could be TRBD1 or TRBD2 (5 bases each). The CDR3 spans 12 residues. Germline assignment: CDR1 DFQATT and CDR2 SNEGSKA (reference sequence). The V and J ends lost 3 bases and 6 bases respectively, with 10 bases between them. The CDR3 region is CSASNEGDTQYF. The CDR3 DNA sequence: TGCAGTGCTAGTAACGAGGGGGATACGCAGTATTTT.